Listed below are T cell receptor beta chains from one sample, sequenced in a study of T-cell memory formation after mild COVID-19. One entry per CDR3 protein results from TCRdb running MiXCR on the 5' RACE reads. The data contain roughly 140,000 distinct CDR3 sequences, around 15% of them seen just once; the ten biggest clones take up less than 30%. The sample consisted of PBMCs or a T cell subset sorted from them (not recorded which). These receptors came from an adult woman who had mild COVID-19 (a few samples of this study predate the infection). Cell type and time point are not known. Both conserved end residues are part of each CDR3. Each record gives: V gene, CDR3 protein.

v_gene: TRBV29-1
CDR3aa: CSVAGFTGELFF

v_gene: TRBV5-8
CDR3aa: CASSNPTGNNEQFF

v_gene: TRBV4-3
CDR3aa: CASSPTMSPGSLGNEQFF

v_gene: TRBV7-3
CDR3aa: CASSLLGGGHYNEQFF

v_gene: TRBV7-9
CDR3aa: CASSFSPTSQETQYF

v_gene: TRBV2
CDR3aa: CASSRGLAGVGELFF

v_gene: TRBV7-3
CDR3aa: CASSLEAGDISTGELFF

v_gene: TRBV2
CDR3aa: CASSLDRQEAFF

v_gene: TRBV7-9
CDR3aa: CASSHQVAGGIWADTQYF

v_gene: TRBV7-7
CDR3aa: CASSLDRDTEAFF

v_gene: TRBV9
CDR3aa: CASSSGANTGELFF

v_gene: TRBV28
CDR3aa: CASSFPGTPSAFF

v_gene: TRBV12-3/TRBV12-4
CDR3aa: CASSLSGPQHF

v_gene: TRBV5-5
CDR3aa: CASSLGEGAVNEQFF

v_gene: TRBV5-1
CDR3aa: CASSLTGAASYEQYF

v_gene: TRBV5-1
CDR3aa: CASSLASGGTTDTQYF

v_gene: TRBV9
CDR3aa: CASSPLSAGNTIYF

v_gene: TRBV5-6
CDR3aa: CASSLNRAGVPNTEAFF

v_gene: TRBV24-1
CDR3aa: CATSGGLNEQFF

v_gene: TRBV7-9
CDR3aa: CASSSGLAGGRFF

v_gene: TRBV7-7
CDR3aa: CASSLGSRLGRTDTQYF

v_gene: TRBV7-2
CDR3aa: CASSLAGGTQYF

v_gene: TRBV12-3/TRBV12-4
CDR3aa: CASSDPRTNQPQHF

v_gene: TRBV6-1
CDR3aa: CASSEDIQETQYF

v_gene: TRBV12-3/TRBV12-4
CDR3aa: CASSLKGAGAGTDTQYF

v_gene: TRBV5-1
CDR3aa: CASSLGGAPLTDTQYF

v_gene: TRBV7-9
CDR3aa: CASSGYSGETQYF

v_gene: TRBV6-5
CDR3aa: CASSYPGLAGRETQYF

v_gene: TRBV9
CDR3aa: CASSVARGGETQYF

v_gene: TRBV4-1
CDR3aa: CASSQVLRREAFF

v_gene: TRBV11-2
CDR3aa: CASSLEAGAFF

v_gene: TRBV5-6
CDR3aa: CASSLVLVDRTGELFF

v_gene: TRBV4-1
CDR3aa: CASSGRGAEVTEAFF